These 4 T cell receptor beta chains originate from one sample sequenced in a study of blood T cell repertoires in COVID-19. The data were produced by immunoSEQ multiplex PCR, yet TCRdb's version contains in-frame clones alone and is incomplete. The data show around 440,000 clones, around 89% seen once. The source material was peripheral blood. The receptors originated from a woman in her forties or fifties with COVID-19, enrolled during active disease.

The chain combines TRBV7-9 with TRBJ2-1, with 8 bases fitting TRBD1. The CDR3 covers 15 residues. Trimming cost V 4 bases and J 8 bases; bases outside gene matches: 10. Germline CDR1 is SEHNR and CDR2 is FQNEAQ (reference sequence). DNA for the CDR3: TGTGCCAGCAGCTCCGCCCGGACAGGGCAAGATGAGCAGTTCTTC. It is translated as CASSSARTGQDEQFF.

This sequence joins TRBV19 and TRBJ2-1; 7 nucleotides agree with TRBD1. Per germline, CDR1 LNHDA and CDR2 SQIVND (reference sequence). The length of the CDR3 is 16 residues. The J segment lost 4 bases and the V segment lost 6 bases, leaving 12 bases of the junction unmatched. The chain's CDR3 is CASSQKGQSPYNEQFF. CDR3 DNA sequence: TGTGCCAGTAGCCAAAAGGGACAGTCCCCTTACAATGAGCAGTTCTTC.

This chain joins TRBV6-6 and TRBJ2-6, with 7 bases identical to TRBD2. CDR1 MNHNY and CDR2 SVGAGI come from the germline V gene (reference sequence). The length of the CDR3 is 18 residues. Trimming cost V 5 bases and J 1 base; bases outside gene matches: 11. The CDR3, as DNA: TGTGCCAGCAGTCTGGGGGGGTCAGTCGGGTCTGGGGCCAACGTCCTGACTTTC. As protein: CASSLGGSVGSGANVLTF.

This chain connects TRBV7-7 to TRBJ2-1; 8 nucleotides line up with TRBD2. With 4 bases clipped from V and 5 bases from J, the junction kept 7 bases outside the gene matches. In germline, CDR1 is SSHAT, CDR2 FNYEAQ (reference sequence). This CDR3 comprises 15 residues. The CDR3, as DNA: TGTGCCAGCAGCTCGGATAGCGGGGCCAACAATGAGCAGTTCTTC. It translates to CASSSDSGANNEQFF. Based on the CDR3 plus reference TRBV7-7 and TRBJ2-1, the full variable domain is GAGVSQSPRYKVTKRGQDVTLRCDPISSHATLYWYQQALGQGPEFLTYFNYEAQPDKSGLPSDRFSAERPEGSISTLTIQRTEQRDSAMYRCASSSDSGANNEQFFGPGTRLTVL.